These 20 T cell receptor beta chains were sequenced from one sample in a study of T cells in Graves' hyperthyroidism and ophthalmopathy. RNA transcripts were the template for amplifying TCR beta CDR3 regions. When the TCR CDR3 underwent first-round RT-PCR, the HTBI primer set was used. TCRdb analysed the multiplex PCR reads with MiXCR anew, one entry per CDR3 protein. The data show 350,000 or so distinct CDR3 sequences, approximately 18% seen once. Sequenced: blood. All receptors come from a woman in her 40s with Graves' ophthalmopathy.

This clonotype was observed at least ten times. The V gene is TRBV7-8, the J gene TRBJ2-2, with D possibly TRBD1 on 6 matching bases. The CDR3 covers 12 residues. Germline V gene data show CDR1 as SGHVS and CDR2 as FQNEAQ. With 7 bases removed from V and 5 bases from J, the gap between germline ends came to 8 bases. The CDR3 DNA is TGTGCCAGCAAAAGGGGGACCGGGGAGCTGTTTTTT. It encodes CASKRGTGELFF.

This clonotype occurred a few times. CDR3 region: CASSYPTGRLRGNQPQHF. DNA of the CDR3: TGTGCCAGCAGTTACCCAACGGGACGACTGAGGGGTAATCAGCCCCAGCATTTT. J is TRBJ1-5 and V is TRBV6-2 or TRBV6-3; possible D gene TRBD1, 5 bases. V lost 2 bases and J lost 4, with 21 bases in between. The CDR3 is 18 amino acids. CDR1 and CDR2 from the germline V gene are MNHEY and SVGEGT.

This clonotype has more than one count but fewer than ten. The chain has TRBV30 and TRBJ1-1, with D tentatively TRBD1 (5 bases). The CDR3 is 13 residues long. V was cut by 8 bases and J by 3 bases, with 16 bases left in between. Germline V CDR1 and CDR2: GTSNPN, SVGIG (reference sequence). CDR3 loop: CARERGSYTEAFF. The CDR3 DNA reads TGTGCCCGAGAGCGGGGGTCTTACACTGAAGCTTTCTTT.

This clonotype was detected ten times or more. The V gene is TRBV9, the J gene TRBJ1-2; weak D call: TRBD1 (6 bases). CDR1 is SGDLS and CDR2 is YYNGEE in the germline V gene. The CDR3 length is 14 residues. The V and J ends lost 0 bases and 4 bases respectively, with 10 bases between them. CDR3 amino acids: CASSVGTVSYGYTF. The CDR3 coding sequence is TGTGCCAGCAGCGTAGGGACAGTTTCCTATGGCTACACCTTC.

This chain uses TRBV6-2 or TRBV6-3 with TRBJ1-5; D is perhaps TRBD1 (6 bases). This CDR3 has 18 residues. Germline V CDR1 and CDR2: MNHEY, SVGEGT. Trimming stripped 0 bases from V and 0 bases from J, with 15 bases between. For the CDR3, the DNA is TGTGCCAGCAGTTACTCGAAACAGGGCATCTATAGCAATCAGCCCCAGCATTTT. It codes for CASSYSKQGIYSNQPQHF.

This clonotype appeared many times. This chain connects TRBV28 to TRBJ2-7; 12 nucleotides align to TRBD2. The CDR3 is 14 residues long. V shed 6 bases and J 7 bases; nucleotides not matched to a gene: 7. Germline V gene sequence: CDR1 MDHEN, CDR2 SYDVKM. The CDR3 loop is CASRATSGRGEQYF. In nucleotides, the CDR3 is TGTGCCAGCAGGGCGACTAGCGGGAGAGGTGAGCAGTACTTC.

This clonotype came up a few times. The chain joins TRBV30 to TRBJ2-7; D unclear. V lost 5 bases and J 1 base, leaving 9 bases between the germline ends. This CDR3 is built from 12 residues. Looked up from germline, CDR1 is GTSNPN and CDR2 is SVGIG (reference sequence). CDR3 coding DNA: TGTGCCTGGGAGCGTAGGTCCTACGAGCAGTACTTC. It translates to CAWERRSYEQYF.

This clonotype was seen at least ten times. This sequence joins TRBV25-1 and TRBJ2-7; no clear D gene. Deletions cut 3 bases from V and 3 bases from J, with 9 bases between. Germline CDR1 reads MGHDK; CDR2 reads SYGVNS. The length of the CDR3 is 13 residues. CDR3 bases: TGTGCCAGCAGTGAGTGGACCAACTACGAGCAGTACTTC. This gives the protein CASSEWTNYEQYF.

This clonotype has a count of ten or more. V is TRBV6-1 and J is TRBJ1-6; the match to TRBD1 covers 8 bases. From germline, CDR1 is MNHNS and CDR2 SASEGT. CDR3 length: 14 residues. The V segment lost 6 bases and the J segment 8 bases; nucleotides outside the gene matches: 6. In nucleotides, the CDR3 is TGTGCCAGCAGAAGACAGGGGAGATATTCACCCCTCCACTTT. This codes for CASRRQGRYSPLHF.

This clonotype was seen many times. This chain connects TRBV28 to TRBJ2-7, with D tentatively TRBD2 (6 bases). Germline assignment: CDR1 MDHEN and CDR2 SYDVKM. The CDR3 contains 14 residues. V gave up 3 bases and J gave up 5 bases, with 14 bases separating them. The CDR3 spells CASSFRRGGNEQYF. The CDR3 DNA sequence: TGTGCCAGCAGTTTTAGGAGGGGTGGGAACGAGCAGTACTTC.

This clonotype was detected only a few times. The chain combines TRBV20-1 with TRBJ1-6, with D perhaps TRBD1 (5 bases). The CDR3 consists of 15 residues. The V end lost 5 bases, the J end lost 0 bases, and 11 bases lay between the germline ends. Germline CDR1 and CDR2: DFQATT and SNEGSKA (reference sequence). CDR3 bases: TGCAGTGCTGCGGACAAGAGCTCCTATAATTCACCCCTCCACTTT. This codes for CSAADKSSYNSPLHF.

This clonotype occurred once. This chain connects TRBV4-2 to TRBJ1-1; D not certain. V was trimmed by 0 bases and J by 0 bases, leaving 11 bases between them. Germline V lookup: CDR1 LGHNA, CDR2 YNFKEQ. The CDR3 is 16 residues long. CDR3 region: CASSQEVRIMNTEAFF. Written as DNA, the CDR3 is TGTGCCAGCAGCCAAGAGGTCCGGATAATGAACACTGAAGCTTTCTTT.

Note on this clonotype: At one of its ends the junction is not consistent with the germline gene, which may arise from a read error. The chain recombines TRBV28 with TRBJ2-7, with D unclear. From germline, CDR1 is MDHEN and CDR2 SYDVKM. The length of the CDR3 is 11 residues. DNA for the CDR3: TGTGCCACCAGTGATTCCGGGTTCCTGTACTTC. Protein: CATSDSGFLYF. Full variable domain (missing parts from reference TRBV28 and TRBJ2-7): DVKVTQSSRYLVKRTGEKVFLECVQDMDHENMFWYRQDPGLGLRLIYFSYDVKMKEKGDIPEGYSVSREKKERFSLILESASTNQTSMYLCATSDSGFLYFGPGTRLTVT.

This rearrangement joins TRBV20-1 to TRBJ1-5; D is unresolved. CDR1 and CDR2 (germline): DFQATT, SNEGSKA (reference sequence). The CDR3 covers 14 residues. V lost 3 bases and J lost 3, with 12 bases in between. CDR3 DNA sequence: TGCAGTGCTAGGGGAGATCTCTCCAATCAGCCCCAGCATTTT. This gives the protein CSARGDLSNQPQHF.

The chain combines TRBV7-2 with TRBJ1-6, with TRBD1 matching over 7 bases. This CDR3 has 16 amino acids. CDR1 SGHTA and CDR2 FQGNSA come from the germline V gene. The V and J ends lost 5 bases and 6 bases, in that order; junction bases with no gene match: 10. CDR3 amino acids: CASSVGQALGNSPLHF. CDR3 coding DNA: TGTGCCAGCAGCGTCGGACAGGCTCTCGGTAATTCACCCCTCCACTTT. Full variable domain (outside the CDR3, taken from reference TRBV7-2 and TRBJ1-6): GAGVSQSPSNKVTEKGKDVELRCDPISGHTALYWYRQSLGQGLEFLIYFQGNSAPDKSGLPSDRFSAERTGGSVSTLTIQRTQQEDSAVYLCASSVGQALGNSPLHFGNGTRLTVT.

This clonotype was seen at least ten times. This chain joins TRBV28 and TRBJ1-2; D may be TRBD1 (5 bases). Germline-derived CDR1 and CDR2 are MDHEN and SYDVKM. The CDR3 is 15 amino acids. V lost 3 bases and J 5 bases, leaving 16 bases between the germline ends. The CDR3 DNA follows: TGTGCCAGCAGTTTCTCACAGGTTGCGGGGTATGGCTACACCTTC. This encodes CASSFSQVAGYGYTF.

V gene TRBV7-2 combines with J gene TRBJ2-2, with D perhaps being TRBD1 or TRBD2 (5 bases each). There are 14 residues in the CDR3. Trimming stripped 6 bases from V and 6 bases from J, with 14 bases between. Germline CDR1 SGHTA, CDR2 FQGNSA. The CDR3 is CASSGDPRSGELFF. The CDR3 bases are TGTGCCAGCAGTGGGGACCCAAGATCCGGGGAGCTGTTTTTT.

There are many counts of this clonotype. In DNA form, the CDR3 reads TGTGCCAGCAGTGTACCGGGACAGGGAGAAGAGACCCAGTACTTC. Translation: CASSVPGQGEETQYF. The chain links TRBV13 to TRBJ2-5; 9 bases are a match to TRBD1. J lost 3 bases, V lost 6 bases, and 8 bases had no gene match. Germline assignment: CDR1 PRHDT and CDR2 FYEKMQ (reference sequence). The CDR3 is made up of 15 amino acids.

The sample holds many counts of this clonotype. The chain carries TRBV19 and TRBJ2-3; possibly TRBD1 for D (6 bases). V gave up 6 bases and J gave up 6 bases, with 16 bases separating them. This CDR3 is 14 amino acids long. Germline values: CDR1 LNHDA, CDR2 SQIVND (reference sequence). DNA of the CDR3: TGTGCCAGTAGCCGAACAGGGATGTCGGATACGCAGTATTTT. It specifies CASSRTGMSDTQYF.

This clonotype was recorded at least ten times. The V gene is TRBV15, the J gene TRBJ1-1, with no clear D. Germline V CDR1 and CDR2: LNHNV, YYDKDF (reference sequence). Trimming left V 1 base short and J 11 bases short, with 11 bases between. The CDR3 consists of 12 residues. The CDR3 bases are TGTGCCACCAGCAGAGTTGGTCTAGCGGCTTTCTTT. Its protein is CATSRVGLAAFF.